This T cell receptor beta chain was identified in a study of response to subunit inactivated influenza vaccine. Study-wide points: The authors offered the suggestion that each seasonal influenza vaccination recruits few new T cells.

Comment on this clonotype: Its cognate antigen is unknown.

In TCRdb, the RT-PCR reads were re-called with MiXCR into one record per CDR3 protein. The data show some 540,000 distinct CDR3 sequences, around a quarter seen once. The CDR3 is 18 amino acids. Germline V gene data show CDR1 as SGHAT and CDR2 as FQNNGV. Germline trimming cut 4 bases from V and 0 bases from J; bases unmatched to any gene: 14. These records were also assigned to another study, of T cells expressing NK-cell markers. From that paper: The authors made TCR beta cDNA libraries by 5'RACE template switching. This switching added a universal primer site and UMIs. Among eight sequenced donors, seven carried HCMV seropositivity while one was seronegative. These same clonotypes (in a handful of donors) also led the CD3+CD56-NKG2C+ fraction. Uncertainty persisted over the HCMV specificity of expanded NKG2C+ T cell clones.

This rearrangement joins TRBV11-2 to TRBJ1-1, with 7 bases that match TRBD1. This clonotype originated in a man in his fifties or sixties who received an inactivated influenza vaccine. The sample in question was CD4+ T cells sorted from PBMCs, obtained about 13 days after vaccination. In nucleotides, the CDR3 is TGTGCCAGCAGCTCAATACAGGGGAGACTGGTCATGAACACTGAAGCTTTCTTT. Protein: CASSSIQGRLVMNTEAFF.